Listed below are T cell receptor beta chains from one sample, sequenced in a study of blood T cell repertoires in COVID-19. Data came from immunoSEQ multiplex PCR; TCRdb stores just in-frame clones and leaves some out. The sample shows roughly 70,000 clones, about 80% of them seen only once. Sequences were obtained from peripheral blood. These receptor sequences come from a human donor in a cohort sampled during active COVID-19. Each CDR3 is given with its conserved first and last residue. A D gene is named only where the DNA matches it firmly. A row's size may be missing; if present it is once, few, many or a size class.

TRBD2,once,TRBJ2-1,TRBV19,TGTGCCAGTAGTCCCGCTAGCGGGGGCTCCTACAATGAGCAGTTCTTC,CASSPASGGSYNEQFF
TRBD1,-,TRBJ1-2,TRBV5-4,TGTGCCAGCAGCTTCAGGGGGGAGGGCTACACCTTC,CASSFRGEGYTF
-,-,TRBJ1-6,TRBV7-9,TGTGCCAGCAGCGCCTCAGGGCTCTCGGTTGCCCTCCACTTT,CASSASGLSVALHF
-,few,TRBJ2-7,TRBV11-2,TGTGCCAGCAGCAACAGACTAGAAGGCTCCTACGAGCAGTACTTC,CASSNRLEGSYEQYF
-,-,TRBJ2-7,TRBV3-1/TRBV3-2,TGTGCCAGCAGCCAAGATCGGTGGCAGGGGCAGTACTTC,CASSQDRWQGQYF
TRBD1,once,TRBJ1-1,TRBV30,TGTGCCTGGAGCCATCGACCGGGACAGCTTGAAGCTTTCTTT,CAWSHRPGQLEAFF
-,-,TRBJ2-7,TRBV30,TGTGCCTGGAGTCAGAGCGACTACGAGCAGTACTTC,CAWSQSDYEQYF
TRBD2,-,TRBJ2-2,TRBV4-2,TGTGCCAGCAGCCAAGAGCCTAGCGGGAGGGCCGGTACCGGGGAGCTGTTTTTT,CASSQEPSGRAGTGELFF
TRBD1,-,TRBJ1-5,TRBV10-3,TGTGCCACCGGACAGGGCAGTCAGCCCCAGCATTTT,CATGQGSQPQHF
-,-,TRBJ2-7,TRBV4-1,TGCGCCAGCAGCCAAGATCTCGCCAGGGGGGTTAAGTACGAGCAGTACTTC,CASSQDLARGVKYEQYF
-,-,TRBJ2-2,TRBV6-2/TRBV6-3,TGTGCCAGCAGTTACCGTTATGGTCGGACCGGGGAGCTGTTTTTT,CASSYRYGRTGELFF
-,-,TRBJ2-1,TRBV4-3,TGCGCCAGCAGCCAAGACTCCTCGACTTTTAGGGGTGAGCAGTTCTTC,CASSQDSSTFRGEQFF
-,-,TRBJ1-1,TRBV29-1,TGCAGCGCTCAAAGTCGGCAGGACCCAGGGTGGAACACTGAAGCTTTCTTT,CSAQSRQDPGWNTEAFF
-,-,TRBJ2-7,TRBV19,TGTGCCAGTAGTCCCCGGAGCCTATCCTACGAGCAGTACTTC,CASSPRSLSYEQYF
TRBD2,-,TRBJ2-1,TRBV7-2,TGTGCCAGCAGCCCCCCCGGTTGGGGGGGGAATGAGCAGTTCTTC,CASSPPGWGGNEQFF
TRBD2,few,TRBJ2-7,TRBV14,TGTGCCAGCAGCCAAGCCCCCCTAGCGGGATCCCACGAGCAGTACTTC,CASSQAPLAGSHEQYF
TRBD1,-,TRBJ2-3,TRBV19,TGTGCCAATTGCCGGGACAGGGTCGCAGATACGCAGTATTTT,CANCRDRVADTQYF
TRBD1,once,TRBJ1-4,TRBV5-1,TGCGCCAGCAGCCCGGTAACAGGGGAAGGCGAAAAACTGTTTTTT,CASSPVTGEGEKLFF
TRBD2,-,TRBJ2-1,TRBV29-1,TGCAGCGCGGGACTAGCGGGAGTAGGTGAGCAGTTCTTC,CSAGLAGVGEQFF
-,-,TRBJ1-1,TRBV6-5,TGTGCCGGTACAGGTGGAAGCACTGAAGCTTTCTTT,CAGTGGSTEAFF
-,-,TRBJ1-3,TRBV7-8,TGTGCCAGCAGCTTAGTGGGACACGGCTCTGGAAACACCATATATTTT,CASSLVGHGSGNTIYF
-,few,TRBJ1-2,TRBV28,TGTGCCAGCAGTATAGGTATTTCTATTAGAGGTGGCTACACCTTC,CASSIGISIRGGYTF
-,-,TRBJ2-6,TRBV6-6,TGTGCCAGCAGTCTGGCGGGAAGGGGTGTCAGCTCTGGGGCCAACGTCCTGACTTTC,CASSLAGRGVSSGANVLTF
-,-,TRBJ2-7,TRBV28,TGTGCCAGCAGGAATTCCAGGGGTGTAGGGGAGCAGTACTTC,CASRNSRGVGEQYF